Reported below is one TCR beta chain. The sample originates from a study of blood T cell repertoires in COVID-19. The data were produced by immunoSEQ multiplex PCR, yet TCRdb's version contains in-frame clones alone and is incomplete. Of approximately 80,000 clones in the sample, 60% to 80% are singletons; the top ten hold 9.5% to 10%. Germline V gene lookup returns CDR1 SGHDT and CDR2 YYEEEE. The CDR3 length is 14 residues. Trimming cost V 4 bases and J 7 bases, with 18 bases left between them. The receptor was isolated from a human donor in a cohort sampled during active COVID-19. The gene calls are TRBV5-6 and TRBJ2-7; D uncertain. Sequencing was carried out using peripheral blood. The CDR3 DNA sequence: TGTGCCAGCAGCCTGGGAAGCTCACTGAGAGAGCAGTACTTC. Translation gives CASSLGSSLREQYF.